One T cell receptor (beta chain) is described in this entry. Its antigen remains unknown. Losses at the gene ends were 2 bases for V and 3 bases for J; bases not matched to a gene: 3. Germline V gene data show CDR1 as LNHDA and CDR2 as SQIVND (reference sequence). The CDR3 totals 15 residues. This sample is part of a study of cytomegalovirus exposure and HLA in healthy donors. In the PCR, 60 Vbeta and 13 Jbeta primers were used. Sequencing was performed with immunoSEQ multiplex PCR; in TCRdb, only in-frame clones are kept and a portion is missing. This table has roughly 170,000 clones, roughly 80% appearing once. Study-level points and caveats: A likely sequencing artifact accounted for one observed cluster of highly shared sequence variants.

This TCR was sampled from a man aged 18 to 29 in good health and CMV-seronegative. What was sequenced was PBMCs. The V call is TRBV19, the J call TRBJ2-1; 8 positions match TRBD2. The CDR3 here is CASSISTSGYNEQFF. For the CDR3, the DNA is TGTGCCAGTAGTATATCCACTAGCGGCTACAATGAGCAGTTCTTC. Supplemented by reference TRBV19 and TRBJ2-1, the full variable domain reads DGGITQSPKYLFRKEGQNVTLSCEQNLNHDAMYWYRQDPGQGLRLIYYSQIVNDFQKGDIAEGYSVSREKKESFPLTVTSAQKNPTAFYLCASSISTSGYNEQFFGPGTRLTVL.